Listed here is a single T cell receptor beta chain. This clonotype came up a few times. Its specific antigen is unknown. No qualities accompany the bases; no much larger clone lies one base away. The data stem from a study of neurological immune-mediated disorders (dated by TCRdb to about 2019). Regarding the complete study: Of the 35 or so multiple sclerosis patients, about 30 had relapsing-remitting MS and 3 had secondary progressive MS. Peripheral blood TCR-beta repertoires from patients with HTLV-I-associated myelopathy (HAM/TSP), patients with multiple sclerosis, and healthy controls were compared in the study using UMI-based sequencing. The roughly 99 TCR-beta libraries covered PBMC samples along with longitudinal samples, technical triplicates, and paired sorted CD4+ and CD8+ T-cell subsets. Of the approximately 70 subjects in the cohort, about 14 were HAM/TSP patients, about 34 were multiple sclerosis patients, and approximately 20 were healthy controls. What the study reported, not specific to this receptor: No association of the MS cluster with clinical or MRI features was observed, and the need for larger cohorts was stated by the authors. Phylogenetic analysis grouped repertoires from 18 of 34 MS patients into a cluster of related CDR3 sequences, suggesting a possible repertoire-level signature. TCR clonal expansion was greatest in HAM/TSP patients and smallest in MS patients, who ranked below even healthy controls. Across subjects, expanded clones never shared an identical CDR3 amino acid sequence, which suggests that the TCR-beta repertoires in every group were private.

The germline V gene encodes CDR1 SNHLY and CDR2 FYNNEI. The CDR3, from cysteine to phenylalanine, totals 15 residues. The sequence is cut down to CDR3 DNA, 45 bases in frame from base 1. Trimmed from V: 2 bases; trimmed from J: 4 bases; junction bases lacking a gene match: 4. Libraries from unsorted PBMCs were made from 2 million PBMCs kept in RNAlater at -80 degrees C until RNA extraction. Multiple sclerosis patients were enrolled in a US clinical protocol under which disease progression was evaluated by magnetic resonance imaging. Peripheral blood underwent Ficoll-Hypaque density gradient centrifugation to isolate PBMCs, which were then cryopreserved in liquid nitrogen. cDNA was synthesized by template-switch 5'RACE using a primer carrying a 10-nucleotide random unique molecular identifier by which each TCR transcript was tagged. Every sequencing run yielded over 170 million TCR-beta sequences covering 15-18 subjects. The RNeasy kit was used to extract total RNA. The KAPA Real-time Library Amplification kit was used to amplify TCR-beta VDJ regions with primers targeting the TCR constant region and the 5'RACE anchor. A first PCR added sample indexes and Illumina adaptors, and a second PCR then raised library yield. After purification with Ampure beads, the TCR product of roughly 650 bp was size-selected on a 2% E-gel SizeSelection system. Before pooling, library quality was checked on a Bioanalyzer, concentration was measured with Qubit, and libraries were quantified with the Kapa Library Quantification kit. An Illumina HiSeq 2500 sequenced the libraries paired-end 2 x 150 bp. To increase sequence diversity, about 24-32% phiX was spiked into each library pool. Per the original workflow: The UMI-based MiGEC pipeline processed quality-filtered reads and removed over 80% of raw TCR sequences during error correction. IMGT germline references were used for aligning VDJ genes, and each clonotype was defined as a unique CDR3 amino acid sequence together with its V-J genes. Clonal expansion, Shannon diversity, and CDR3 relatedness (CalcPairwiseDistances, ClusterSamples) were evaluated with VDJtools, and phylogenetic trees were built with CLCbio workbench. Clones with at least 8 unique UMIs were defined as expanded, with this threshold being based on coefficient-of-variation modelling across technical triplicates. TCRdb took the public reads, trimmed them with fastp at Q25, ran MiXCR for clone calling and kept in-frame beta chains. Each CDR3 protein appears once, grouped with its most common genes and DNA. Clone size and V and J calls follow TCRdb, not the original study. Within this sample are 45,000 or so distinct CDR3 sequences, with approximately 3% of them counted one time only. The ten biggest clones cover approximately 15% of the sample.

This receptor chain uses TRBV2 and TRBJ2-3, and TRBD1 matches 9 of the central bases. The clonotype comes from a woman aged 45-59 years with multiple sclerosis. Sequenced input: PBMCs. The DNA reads TGTGCCAGCAGTGAATTGGACAGGGGATCAGATACGCAGTATTTT. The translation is CASSELDRGSDTQYF.